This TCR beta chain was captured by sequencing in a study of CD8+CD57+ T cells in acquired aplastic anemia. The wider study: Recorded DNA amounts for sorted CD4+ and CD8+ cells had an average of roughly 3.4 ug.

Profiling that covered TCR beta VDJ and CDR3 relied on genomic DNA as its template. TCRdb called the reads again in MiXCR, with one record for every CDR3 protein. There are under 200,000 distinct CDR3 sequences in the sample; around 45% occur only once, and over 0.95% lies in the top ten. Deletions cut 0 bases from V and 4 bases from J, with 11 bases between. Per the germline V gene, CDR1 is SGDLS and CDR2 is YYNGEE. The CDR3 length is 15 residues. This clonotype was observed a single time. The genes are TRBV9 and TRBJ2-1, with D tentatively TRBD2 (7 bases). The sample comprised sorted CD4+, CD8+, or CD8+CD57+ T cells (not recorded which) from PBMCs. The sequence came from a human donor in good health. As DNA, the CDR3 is TGTGCCAGCAGCGTAGAGGGGGGGCCTTACAATGAGCAGTTCTTC. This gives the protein CASSVEGGPYNEQFF.